A selection of T cell receptor beta chains follows, all from one sample in a study of CD8 T cells in Susac syndrome. TCRdb analysed the immunoSEQ multiplex PCR reads with MiXCR anew, one entry per CDR3 protein. The sample lists hundreds of thousands of distinct CDR3 sequences, 94% occurring once. The sequenced sample was CD4+ T cells from PBMCs. Receptors were obtained from a human donor with Susac syndrome. Each CDR3 is given without its conserved first and last residue. Not every row has a clone size; where given, it reads once, few, many or a size class.

J	V	size	CDR3
TRBJ2-3	TRBV4-3	-	ASSQDSGGTDTQY
TRBJ1-1	TRBV6-2/TRBV6-3	-	ASTPIPRVNTEAF
TRBJ1-5	TRBV30	-	AWSPGDMSNQPQH
TRBJ2-3	TRBV7-2	-	ASSPTGGRDTQY
TRBJ2-7	TRBV12-3/TRBV12-4	-	ASSFGQHYEQY
TRBJ2-3	TRBV10-3	-	ATFNQYQGRFTDTQY
TRBJ2-7	TRBV3-1	-	ASSQGVGYEQY
TRBJ1-1	TRBV6-2/TRBV6-3	-	ASSKVRTEAF
TRBJ2-5	TRBV30	-	AWRVGGGQETQY
TRBJ1-5	TRBV20-1	-	SARDQGQPQH
TRBJ2-6	TRBV29-1	-	SVGTPGGGANVLT
TRBJ1-1	TRBV30	-	AWNLGLNTEAF
TRBJ2-2	TRBV24-1	-	ATSGGDGMNTGELF
TRBJ2-7	TRBV9	-	ASSSLSSGAHEQY
TRBJ1-1	TRBV20-1	-	SPKDLMNTEAS
TRBJ1-1	TRBV12-5	-	ASGLSETEAF
TRBJ2-3	TRBV7-3	-	ASSPLAGASTDTQY
TRBJ1-6	TRBV9	-	ASSVDMGYNSPLH
TRBJ1-5	TRBV2	-	ASSEEYQPQH
TRBJ2-5	TRBV12-3/TRBV12-4	-	ASSFGGETQY
TRBJ2-5	TRBV3-1	-	ASSQEGGWGLETQY
TRBJ2-7	TRBV29-1	once	SVVRGDAYEQY
TRBJ1-4	TRBV9	-	ASSVDPLGANEKLF
TRBJ1-1	TRBV7-9	-	ASSLVRAEAF
TRBJ2-7	TRBV6-2/TRBV6-3	-	ASSLTYVEQY
TRBJ2-1	TRBV10-3	-	AISDWGVHNEQF
TRBJ1-5	TRBV7-2	-	ASSLSPSSNQPQH
TRBJ1-6	TRBV6-2/TRBV6-3	-	ASSRKGGDSPLH
TRBJ2-7	TRBV6-4	-	ASRRQGREQY
TRBJ2-6	TRBV6-6	-	ASSYRRSGANVLT
TRBJ1-2	TRBV7-9	once	ASSRTGADWGYT
TRBJ1-1	TRBV7-6	-	ASSLGRGVTEAF
TRBJ1-1	TRBV20-1	-	SARPSLRTEAF
TRBJ2-7	TRBV19	-	ASSTLDRRGEQY
TRBJ2-1	TRBV9	-	ASSVVLAGTQF
TRBJ1-4	TRBV7-2	once	ASSLADRQGYYSESEKLF
TRBJ1-1	TRBV4-1	few	ASSQGLINTEAF
TRBJ1-1	TRBV18	-	ASSPAGTGDTEAF
TRBJ2-5	TRBV3-1	once	ASSGEGQGDQY